This passage covers 15 T cell receptor beta chains from one sample sequenced in a study of T cells after yellow fever vaccination. MiXCR, run by TCRdb on the 5' RACE reads, gives a single entry per CDR3 protein. This sample has roughly 260,000 distinct CDR3 sequences, with 10% to 15% found just once. The input for sequencing was CD4+ T cells sorted from PBMCs, taken 45 days after the yellow fever booster vaccination. These receptors were taken from a young man who received the YFV17D yellow fever vaccine.

This clonotype was detected ten times or more. This chain joins TRBV5-1 and TRBJ2-7, with D maybe TRBD2 (5 bases). Per germline, CDR1 SGHRS and CDR2 YFSETQ. The length of the CDR3 is 12 residues. Trimming took 5 bases from V and 4 from J, leaving 10 bases between them. The DNA of the CDR3 is TGCGCCAGCAGTCCTGAGGGTTACGAGCAGTACTTC. Protein sequence: CASSPEGYEQYF.

This clonotype was detected only a few times. This rearrangement joins TRBV12-3 or TRBV12-4 to TRBJ1-2; TRBD1 is a possible D gene (6 bases). V lost 3 bases and J 6 bases, leaving 14 bases between the germline ends. The CDR3 is 14 residues long. The CDR3 DNA reads as TGTGCCAGCAGTTTGGGAGGGGGTATGGATGGCTACACCTTC. It is translated as CASSLGGGMDGYTF.

Regarding this clonotype: A read error may account for a junction end that differs from germline. This chain uses TRBV27 with TRBJ2-1; 7 bases are shared with TRBD2. Germline CDR1 reads MNHEY; CDR2 reads SMNVEV (reference sequence). The CDR3 runs to 12 residues. This CDR3 is CASRGDYNGQFF. The CDR3 bases are TGTGCCAGCAGGGGGGACTACAATGGGCAGTTCTTC.

The V gene is TRBV18, the J gene TRBJ1-1, with D hard to call. Deletions cut 2 bases from V and 7 bases from J, with 17 bases between. The CDR3 has 15 residues. The germline V gene encodes CDR1 KGHSH and CDR2 LQKENI. CDR3 loop: CASSPLARAEGEAFF. The DNA for the CDR3 is TGTGCCAGCTCACCATTGGCCAGAGCTGAGGGTGAAGCTTTCTTT.

The gene calls are TRBV11-1 and TRBJ2-6; 10 nucleotides agree with TRBD1. V lost 6 bases, J lost 0 bases, and 17 bases stayed unmatched. Germline-derived CDR1 and CDR2 are SGHAT and FQDESV (reference sequence). This CDR3 is 21 amino acids long. In nucleotides, the CDR3 is TGTGCCAGCAGTAGACAATTCCTGGGGACAGGGGTCTTCTCTGGGGCCAACGTCCTGACTTTC. This sequence encodes CASSRQFLGTGVFSGANVLTF.

This clonotype was observed at least ten times. The genes are TRBV7-2 and TRBJ2-3; 7 positions agree with TRBD2. Germline V gene sequence: CDR1 SGHTA, CDR2 FQGNSA. Germline trimming cut 5 bases from V and 0 bases from J; bases unmatched to any gene: 5. CDR3 length: 15 residues. The CDR3 reads CASSGPGGSTDTQYF. In nucleotides, the CDR3 is TGTGCCAGCAGCGGGCCGGGAGGTAGCACAGATACGCAGTATTTT.

This rearrangement joins TRBV5-4 to TRBJ2-5; 10 nucleotides line up with TRBD2. CDR3 length: 16 amino acids. With 3 bases clipped from V and 2 bases from J, the junction kept 7 bases outside the gene matches. Looked up from germline, CDR1 is SGHNT and CDR2 is YYREEE (reference sequence). As DNA, the CDR3 is TGTGCCAGCAGCTCTACTAGCGGGATGGAACAAGAGACCCAGTACTTC. This sequence encodes CASSSTSGMEQETQYF.

The J gene is TRBJ1-1, the V gene TRBV6-5, with D unresolved. V dropped 1 base and J dropped 2 bases, with 8 bases sitting between them. This CDR3 comprises 14 residues. Germline CDR1 MNHEY, CDR2 SVGAGI. The CDR3 here is CASSYLRGNTEAFF. The CDR3, as DNA: TGTGCCAGCAGTTACTTGAGAGGCAACACTGAAGCTTTCTTT.

CDR3 amino acids: CASSPVSMREGRSNEQFF. The CDR3 nucleotides are TGTGCCAGCAGCCCCGTTTCAATGCGGGAGGGCCGTTCCAATGAGCAGTTCTTC. V is TRBV7-3 and J is TRBJ2-1; 9 nucleotides align to TRBD2. This CDR3 region has 18 residues. CDR1 and CDR2 from the germline V gene are SGHTA and FQGTGA. V was pared by 5 bases and J by 6 bases, with 17 bases of the junction left unmatched.

This clonotype showed up just a few times. The genes are TRBV6-5 and TRBJ1-6; tentatively, D is TRBD1 (5 bases). This CDR3 has 14 amino acids. V was pared by 4 bases and J by 5 bases, with 9 bases between. From germline, CDR1 is MNHEY and CDR2 SVGAGI. Written as DNA, the CDR3 is TGTGCCAGCAGTTTGGGACCCCATAATTCACCCCTCCACTTT. It codes for CASSLGPHNSPLHF.

This clonotype was detected ten times or more. The chain couples TRBV20-1 to TRBJ2-3, with D tentatively TRBD2 (5 bases). Deletions cut 4 bases from V and 1 base from J, with 12 bases between. Germline CDR1 is DFQATT and CDR2 is SNEGSKA (reference sequence). CDR3 length: 14 residues. CDR3 nucleotide sequence: TGCAGTGCTACCACTAGTTTGGGCACAGATACGCAGTATTTT. Translation: CSATTSLGTDTQYF.

The chain joins TRBV5-1 to TRBJ2-3; D gene unclear. The germline CDR1 and CDR2 sequences are SGHRS and YFSETQ. V lost 4 bases, J lost 2 bases, and 11 bases lay in between. CDR3 length equals 14 residues. This CDR3 is CASSARPPTDTQYF. The CDR3 DNA reads as TGCGCCAGCAGCGCTAGACCACCCACAGATACGCAGTATTTT.

This chain connects TRBV29-1 to TRBJ1-5, with 7 bases matching TRBD1. The CDR3 contains 13 residues. From germline, CDR1 is SQVTM and CDR2 ANQGSEA. With 6 bases clipped from V and 5 bases from J, the junction kept 7 bases outside the gene matches. CDR3 DNA sequence: TGCAGCGTAGCGACAGGGACCGATCAGCCCCAGCATTTT. This gives the protein CSVATGTDQPQHF.

DNA for the CDR3: TGTGCCAGCAGCCAAGGGGACCTTTTCACAGATACGCAGTATTTT. Residues: CASSQGDLFTDTQYF. The chain carries TRBV6-2 or TRBV6-3 and TRBJ2-3, with D possibly being TRBD1 or TRBD2 (5 bases each). Germline CDR1 and CDR2: MNHEY and SVGEGT. Trimming stripped 6 bases from V and 2 bases from J, with 15 bases between. The CDR3 sequence is 15 residues long.

The genes are TRBV7-6 and TRBJ2-5; 8 bases are a match to TRBD2. This CDR3 has 15 residues. Germline lookup yields CDR1 SGHVS and CDR2 FNYEAQ. The V segment lost 1 base and the J segment 5 bases; nucleotides outside the gene matches: 6. CDR3 nucleotides: TGTGCCAGCAGCTTAGGGACTAGCTTTCGTGAGACCCAGTACTTC. Amino acids: CASSLGTSFRETQYF.